This TCR beta chain was identified during a study of human T cells and chemical hapten exposure. Time point specified: pre-sensitization, week 0. Noted treatment: therapeutic diphenylcyclopropenone sensitization with weekly scalp DPC. TCRdb re-called the RACE reads with MiXCR, one entry per CDR3 protein. Here the sample spans about 110,000 distinct CDR3 sequences, about 12% being singletons. This clonotype has more than one count but fewer than ten. The TCR was taken from a woman aged 45-59 years with alopecia areata. Some clones in this sample may be carry-over from other donors' samples. Sequenced material: whole blood, taken in connection with sensitization to the hapten diphenylcyclopropenone (DPC).

Here the CDR3 DNA reads TGTGCCAGCAGAAAACTTGGGGGTAGCACAGATACGCAGTATTTT. This codes for CASRKLGGSTDTQYF. The chain uses TRBV12-3 or TRBV12-4 and TRBJ2-3, with D perhaps given as TRBD1 or TRBD2 (5 bases each). The V end was cut by 6 bases, the J end by 0 bases, with 13 bases between. CDR3 length equals 15 residues.